A selection of T cell receptor beta chains follows, all from one sample in a study of blood T cell repertoires in COVID-19. Only in-frame clones appear in the TCRdb table, and some are missing; sequencing was by immunoSEQ multiplex PCR. The sample yields about 140,000 clones, roughly 84% seen once. The sample taken for sequencing was peripheral blood. The receptor source for this set is a man under 40 with COVID-19, enrolled during active disease. The CDR3 runs from the conserved cysteine through the conserved F or W. The D gene is left open where the match is weak. Rows may omit the clone size; those that give it use once, few, many or a size class.

J,size,V,D,DNA,CDR3
TRBJ1-5,.,TRBV24-1,.,TGTGCCACCAGTGCAGGGGCCCGCAATCAGCCCCAGCATTTT,CATSAGARNQPQHF
TRBJ2-4,.,TRBV9,.,TGTGCCAGCAGCCCCCTGGGGCAGGGGCCGCTCCTAAACATTCAGTACTTC,CASSPLGQGPLLNIQYF
TRBJ2-3,few,TRBV10-2,TRBD2,TGCGCCAGCAGTGAGGCTAGCGGGAGAGATACGCAGTATTTT,CASSEASGRDTQYF
TRBJ2-7,.,TRBV13,.,TGTGCCAGCAGCTTAAGGGTGGACTTATCCGAGCAGTACTTC,CASSLRVDLSEQYF
TRBJ1-5,.,TRBV18,.,TGTGCCAGCTCCCTTCTAACGGAGGCGGGTCAGCCCCAGCATTTT,CASSLLTEAGQPQHF
TRBJ2-7,.,TRBV19,.,TGTGCCAGTAGTCTGGCAGTAACCTACGAGCAGTACTTC,CASSLAVTYEQYF
TRBJ2-7,.,TRBV7-2,.,TGTGCCAGCAGCTTAGTGAGATCCTCGGGTGAGCAGTACTTC,CASSLVRSSGEQYF
TRBJ1-2,.,TRBV2,.,TGTGCCAGCAGTGAGAGAAATTTACTTGACTATGGCTACACCTTC,CASSERNLLDYGYTF
TRBJ1-5,.,TRBV27,.,TGTGCCAGCAGTTACCGGGATGGAGGCGGACAGCCCCAGCATTTT,CASSYRDGGGQPQHF
TRBJ2-5,.,TRBV29-1,TRBD1,TGCAGCGTTGACAGGGGGCTGGAGACCCAGTACTTC,CSVDRGLETQYF
TRBJ2-7,.,TRBV7-3,TRBD2,TGTGCCAGCAGCTTGACTAGCGGGACCCGGACCTCCTACGAGCAGTACTTC,CASSLTSGTRTSYEQYF
TRBJ1-1,.,TRBV28,.,TGTGCCAGCAGTTCCACGGTCCCCGGCACTGAAGCTTTCTTT,CASSSTVPGTEAFF
TRBJ2-5,.,TRBV7-2,TRBD2,TGTGCCAGCAGCTTACGACTAGCGGGAGGCTCGGGAACCCAGTACTTC,CASSLRLAGGSGTQYF
TRBJ1-5,.,TRBV7-9,TRBD1,TGTGCCAGCAGCTCGACAGGGGACAATCAGCCCCAGCATTTT,CASSSTGDNQPQHF
TRBJ2-7,.,TRBV7-9,.,TGTGCCAGCAGCTTAGCGGCCGGCAGGGGGGCTGGGCAGTACTTC,CASSLAAGRGAGQYF
TRBJ2-7,.,TRBV11-2,TRBD2,TGTGCCAGCAGCCCCCAGGCTAGCGGGACATCCGAGCAGTACTTC,CASSPQASGTSEQYF
TRBJ2-7,.,TRBV7-2,TRBD2,TGTGCCAGCAGCTTACTAGGGACTAGCGGCCGCGTTCGGAGGGAGCAGTACTTC,CASSLLGTSGRVRREQYF
TRBJ2-7,.,TRBV30,.,TGTGCCTGGAGTGTAGTGGGGCAGGGGGGCTCCTACGAGCAGTACTTC,CAWSVVGQGGSYEQYF
TRBJ2-1,.,TRBV6-5,.,TGTGCCAGCAGTAATACAGGGAGCTCCTACAATGAGCAGTTCTTC,CASSNTGSSYNEQFF
TRBJ2-2,.,TRBV9,.,TGTGCCAGCAGCCAAATGGGGCAGGGGCTCACCGGGGAGCTGTTTTTT,CASSQMGQGLTGELFF
TRBJ2-7,.,TRBV11-3,.,TGTGCCAGCAGCCCCTACCGTAAAGGAGACTACGAGCAGTACTTC,CASSPYRKGDYEQYF
TRBJ2-2,.,TRBV7-7,TRBD2,TGTGCTAGCGTAGCGGGAAACTACGGGGAGCTGTTTTTT,CASVAGNYGELFF
TRBJ2-7,.,TRBV2,.,TGTGCCAGCAGTGTTGCGGGAAACTACGAGCAGTACTTC,CASSVAGNYEQYF
TRBJ2-7,.,TRBV28,.,TGTGCCAGCAGCCCCGTCCGAGGAGAGCAGTACTTC,CASSPVRGEQYF
TRBJ2-7,.,TRBV3-1/TRBV3-2,TRBD2,TGTGCCAGCAGCCACGGGACTAGCGGGATATCCTACGAGCAGTACTTC,CASSHGTSGISYEQYF
TRBJ2-2,.,TRBV11-2,.,TGTGCCAGCAGCTTATACCTTCAGAAAACCGGGGAGCTGTTTTTT,CASSLYLQKTGELFF
TRBJ2-1,.,TRBV24-1,.,TGTGCCACCAGTGATGCCGGGACAGGGAGCGGGAGCGTCGGCAATGAGCAGTTCTTC,CATSDAGTGSGSVGNEQFF
TRBJ2-7,.,TRBV9,TRBD2,TGTGCCAGCAGCGTAAGTCCGGGAGGGATCCCTGGAGAGCAGTACTTC,CASSVSPGGIPGEQYF
TRBJ2-7,.,TRBV7-2,TRBD2,TGTGCCAGCAGCTTAGCGCGGGGGGCCTCGGGGGAGCAGTACTTC,CASSLARGASGEQYF
TRBJ2-3,.,TRBV27,TRBD2,TGTGCCAGCAGTTCTAGCGGGAGCGCAGATACGCAGTATTTT,CASSSSGSADTQYF
TRBJ1-1,.,TRBV9,.,TGTGCCAGCAGCGCGTGGGGGACACCGAACACTGAAGCTTTCTTT,CASSAWGTPNTEAFF
TRBJ2-5,.,TRBV5-1,TRBD2,TGCGCCAGCAACTACATGAGGACTAGCGGGAGTCCGAACCCCCAGTACTTC,CASNYMRTSGSPNPQYF
TRBJ2-2,once,TRBV6-5,.,TGTGCCAGCAGAACGAGGTCCGGGGAGCTGTTTTTT,CASRTRSGELFF
TRBJ2-1,.,TRBV6-5,TRBD1,TGTGCCAGCAGTTACGCCTACAGGGGCCGGTCGGATGAGCAGTTCTTC,CASSYAYRGRSDEQFF
TRBJ2-7,.,TRBV7-9,TRBD1,TGTGCCAGCACCCCCGGACAGGGTTACTACGAGCAGTACTTC,CASTPGQGYYEQYF
TRBJ2-1,.,TRBV11-2,.,TGTGCCAGCAGCTTCTTGGGGAGGGGGAGTTACAATGAGCAGTTCTTC,CASSFLGRGSYNEQFF
TRBJ2-1,.,TRBV27,.,TGTGCCACCAACTCACCCCCCTCCCCCTACAATGAGCAGTTCTTC,CATNSPPSPYNEQFF
TRBJ2-1,.,TRBV5-4,TRBD2,TGTGCCAGCAGCTATAGCGGGGGTAACAATGAGCAGTTCTTC,CASSYSGGNNEQFF
TRBJ1-3,.,TRBV28,TRBD1,TGTGCCAGCAGCCCCCGGAACCTCAGGGGGCGCAAGGTCGGAAACACCATATATTTT,CASSPRNLRGRKVGNTIYF
TRBJ1-5,.,TRBV20-1,TRBD1,TGCAGTGCTAGTAGGGGGCATAGCAATCAGCCCCAGCATTTT,CSASRGHSNQPQHF
TRBJ2-1,.,TRBV19,TRBD2,TGTGCCAGTAGTCCAATAGCGGGGCCCTACAATGAGCAGTTCTTC,CASSPIAGPYNEQFF
TRBJ2-7,.,TRBV7-6,.,TGTGCCAGCAGCTCACCGACAGAGGGGGATTACGAGCAGTACTTC,CASSSPTEGDYEQYF
TRBJ2-1,.,TRBV11-1,TRBD2,TGTGCCAGCAGCCGGACGCTAGCGGACTCCTACAATGAGCAGTTCTTC,CASSRTLADSYNEQFF
TRBJ2-3,.,TRBV18,.,TGTGCCAGCTCACCGGTCCTACTAGCTTCATCAGCAGATACGCAGTATTTT,CASSPVLLASSADTQYF
TRBJ2-2,.,TRBV7-2,.,TGTGCCAGCAGCGGCACGACTAGTGTATGTATTGTCGGGGAGCTGTTTTTT,CASSGTTSVCIVGELFF
TRBJ1-4,.,TRBV5-1,.,TGCGCCAGCAGCTTGGCCGGGGGGCAAAGTGGTAATGAAAAACTGTTTTTT,CASSLAGGQSGNEKLFF
TRBJ1-2,few,TRBV28,.,TGTGCCAGCAGTTTGGGCAGGCCCTATGGCTACACCTTC,CASSLGRPYGYTF
TRBJ2-7,.,TRBV5-4,TRBD2,TGTGCCAGCAGCTCGAAGGGACTAGCGGGAGGCGAGCAGTACTTC,CASSSKGLAGGEQYF
TRBJ1-3,.,TRBV12-3/TRBV12-4,.,TGTGCCAGCACCGCGAACTCTGGAAACACCATATATTTT,CASTANSGNTIYF
TRBJ1-1,once,TRBV27,.,TGTGCCAGCAGTTTAAACAGGGACACTGAAGCTTTCTTT,CASSLNRDTEAFF
TRBJ1-1,.,TRBV29-1,TRBD1,TGCAGCGTTGAGCCCCGGACAGGGGCGGGCACTGAAGCTTTCTTT,CSVEPRTGAGTEAFF
TRBJ2-2,.,TRBV7-9,.,TGTGCCAGCAGCACTCACAGCGGCACCGGGGAGCTGTTTTTT,CASSTHSGTGELFF
TRBJ2-1,.,TRBV4-3,TRBD2,TGCGCCAGCAGCCAAGATTCGGTAGCGGGAGTTCAATTCTTC,CASSQDSVAGVQFF
TRBJ2-7,.,TRBV6-2/TRBV6-3,TRBD2,TGTGCCAGCAGTTCCACTAGCGGGAGGTCGCGTTACGAGCAGTACTTC,CASSSTSGRSRYEQYF
TRBJ2-7,.,TRBV4-1,.,TGCGCCAGCAGCCAAGACCAGAACTCCTACGAGCAGTACTTC,CASSQDQNSYEQYF
TRBJ1-2,.,TRBV21-1,.,TGTGCCAGCAGCAGAAAACGACAGAATGGCTACACCTTC,CASSRKRQNGYTF
TRBJ2-7,.,TRBV6-1,.,TGTGCCAGCAGTGAACGAGGGGGTGGGTGGCGGGAGCAGTACTTC,CASSERGGGWREQYF
TRBJ1-2,.,TRBV5-1,TRBD1,TGCGCCAGCAGCTCAGACACAGGGGGCGCTGACTATGGCTACACCTTC,CASSSDTGGADYGYTF
TRBJ1-1,.,TRBV30,.,TGTGCCTGGAGTGTAACGGGAGGGAACACTGAAGCTTTCTTT,CAWSVTGGNTEAFF
TRBJ1-4,.,TRBV7-9,TRBD1,TGTGCCAGCAGCAGCGCGGGACAGGGGAGTGAAAAACTGTTTTTT,CASSSAGQGSEKLFF